The 11 T cell receptor beta chains presented below share a single source sample, sequenced in a study of blood T cells in healthy people across ages. With a J-beta primer mix and a sample-barcoded 5' primer, a second PCR ran about 7 to 11 cycles. A single record per CDR3 protein comes from TCRdb applying MiXCR to the 5' RACE reads. The sample contains 1 million or so distinct CDR3 sequences, 20% to 25% of which appear only once. The same specimen was also included in a second study, on T cells of mothers and their children.

The material sequenced was blood. The receptors shown here come from a girl aged 2-10 years in good health.

This clonotype was seen only a few times. This rearrangement joins TRBV6-6 to TRBJ2-1, with a weak D call TRBD1 (6 bases). Germline V gene data show CDR1 as MNHNY and CDR2 as SVGAGI (reference sequence). Trimming removed 1 base from V and 5 bases from J, with 9 bases in between. The CDR3 spans 14 residues. The CDR3 DNA is TGTGCCAGCAGTTACTTGGACAGAAACAATGAGCAGTTCTTC. This codes for CASSYLDRNNEQFF.

The chain is built from TRBV6-5 and TRBJ2-5; unclear D gene. This CDR3 has 14 residues. Trimming removed 0 bases at V and 4 bases at J, with 9 bases between. The V gene's germline CDR1 is MNHEY and CDR2 SVGAGI. The CDR3 bases are TGTGCCAGCAGTTACTCGAGTGGAGCAGAGACCCAGTACTTC. As protein: CASSYSSGAETQYF.

This clonotype has more than one count but fewer than ten. The V and J genes are TRBV29-1 and TRBJ2-1; tentatively, D is TRBD1 (7 bases). Germline CDR1 and CDR2: SQVTM and ANQGSEA. The V gene lost 4 bases and the J gene lost 9 bases, with 13 bases spanning the gap. CDR3 size: 12 residues. CDR3 region: CSVARQGGEQFF. The CDR3 DNA follows: TGCAGCGTTGCCCGACAGGGAGGTGAGCAGTTCTTC.

This sequence joins TRBV6-5 and TRBJ2-3, with TRBD2 matching 8 bases. The V gene end was trimmed by 7 bases and the J gene end by 8 bases; junction bases not matched to a gene: 5. The CDR3 totals 12 residues. CDR1 is MNHEY, CDR2 SVGAGI, per germline. The CDR3 nucleotides read TGTGCCAGCATCAACCGGGGGGGTACGCAGTATTTT. Amino acids: CASINRGGTQYF.

The gene calls are TRBV20-1 and TRBJ1-1; D is ambiguous. The V end was cut by 1 base, the J end by 5 bases, with 17 bases between. The CDR3 consists of 15 residues. Per the germline V gene, CDR1 is DFQATT and CDR2 is SNEGSKA (reference sequence). CDR3 amino acids: CSARASGYVGTEAFF. CDR3 DNA: TGCAGTGCTAGAGCTTCCGGGTATGTGGGTACTGAAGCTTTCTTT.

The chain employs TRBV14 and TRBJ1-1, with no clear D. The CDR3 length is 11 residues. CDR1 is SGHDN, CDR2 FVKESK, per germline. Trimming stripped 1 base from V and 11 bases from J, with 8 bases between. The CDR3 nucleotides read TGTGCCAGCAGCCAAGGGGTGACGGCTTTCTTT. The encoded protein is CASSQGVTAFF.

This clonotype was picked up a small number of times. The chain is built from TRBV7-2 and TRBJ2-7; TRBD1 matches at 9 bases. CDR3 size: 15 residues. V gave up 5 bases and J gave up 3 bases; unmatched junction bases: 8. Germline CDR1 SGHTA, CDR2 FQGNSA. In DNA form, the CDR3 reads TGTGCCAGCAGCCCGGACCGGGACAGGGACTACGAGCAGTACTTC. As protein: CASSPDRDRDYEQYF.

The rearrangement links TRBV5-1 to TRBJ1-1; D may be TRBD1 (5 bases). The germline V and J ends were trimmed by 7 bases and 2 bases, with 21 bases remaining between them. Germline V CDR1 and CDR2: SGHRS, YFSETQ. CDR3 length: 16 residues. CDR3 bases: TGCGCCAGCCGTTTACTTGGGGCTGGGGGTAACACTGAAGCTTTCTTT. As protein: CASRLLGAGGNTEAFF.

This clonotype occurred many times. This rearrangement joins TRBV6-1 to TRBJ2-7; no firm D call. Per the germline V gene, CDR1 is MNHNS and CDR2 is SASEGT. V lost 4 bases, J lost 2 bases, and 3 bases lay in between. The CDR3 is made up of 11 amino acids. Here the CDR3 reads CASSAAYEQYF. The CDR3 DNA follows: TGTGCCAGCAGTGCCGCCTACGAGCAGTACTTC.

This chain connects TRBV5-6 to TRBJ2-1; D assignment may be TRBD1 or TRBD2 (5 bases each). The CDR3 loop spans 14 amino acids. V was cut by 1 base and J by 6 bases, with 11 bases left in between. CDR1 and CDR2 (germline): SGHDT, YYEEEE. DNA for the CDR3: TGTGCCAGCAGCTTGCGGGGCTACATCAATGAGCAGTTCTTC. The encoded protein is CASSLRGYINEQFF.

This clonotype was seen only a few times. The chain combines TRBV25-1 with TRBJ2-6; no clear D gene. Germline V gene lookup returns CDR1 MGHDK and CDR2 SYGVNS. Between the trimmed V and J ends, which lost 5 bases and 2 bases, there was a span of 10 bases. The CDR3 consists of 15 residues. CDR3 protein: CASSFWVAGANVLTF. DNA of the CDR3: TGTGCCAGCAGTTTCTGGGTGGCTGGGGCCAACGTCCTGACTTTC.